What follows are 13 T cell receptor beta chains derived from one specimen sequenced in a study of blood T cells in healthy people across ages. Sample-barcoded 5' priming and a J-beta primer mix drove a second PCR of roughly 6 to 12 cycles. TCRdb reanalysed the 5' RACE reads using MiXCR and keeps one entry per CDR3 protein. The sample yields roughly 730,000 distinct CDR3 sequences, roughly 50% seen once. The sample taken for sequencing was blood. The receptors were sampled from a man aged 35-49 years in good health.

The gene calls are TRBV9 and TRBJ1-1, with a possible D match to TRBD1 (5 bases). The germline V gene encodes CDR1 SGDLS and CDR2 YYNGEE. V lost 4 bases, J lost 2 bases, and 9 bases lay in between. The CDR3 is 13 residues long. The CDR3 sequence: CASSNRDNTEAFF. As DNA, the CDR3 is TGTGCCAGCAGCAACCGGGACAACACTGAAGCTTTCTTT.

This chain links TRBV7-3 with TRBJ1-2, with D tentatively TRBD1 (6 bases). This CDR3 spans 15 amino acids. The ends were cut back, 0 bases at V and 5 bases at J, with 13 bases in the middle. CDR1 and CDR2 (germline): SGHTA, FQGTGA. CDR3 sequence reads: CASSLTADSQYGYTF. The DNA for the CDR3 is TGTGCCAGCAGCTTAACGGCGGACAGTCAATATGGCTACACCTTC.

The chain carries TRBV7-2 and TRBJ2-5, with 8 bases that match TRBD1. CDR3 length: 16 amino acids. Trimming at V came to 2 bases and at J to 4 bases, leaving 9 bases not matched to a gene. From germline, CDR1 is SGHTA and CDR2 FQGNSA. The CDR3 nucleotides are TGTGCCAGCAGCTTATTCGCGACAGGGGAAGGAGAGACCCAGTACTTC. It encodes CASSLFATGEGETQYF.

The gene calls are TRBV3-1 and TRBJ2-1, with 9 bases identical to TRBD2. CDR1 and CDR2 from the germline V gene are LGHDT and YNNKEL (reference sequence). J lost 4 bases, V lost 4 bases, and 8 bases had no gene match. This CDR3 has 16 amino acids. CDR3 loop: CASSLPLAGTYNEQFF. The CDR3 region has the DNA TGTGCCAGCAGCCTACCTCTAGCGGGGACTTACAATGAGCAGTTCTTC.

V usage is TRBV5-1 and J usage is TRBJ2-1, with 11 positions matching TRBD2. Germline CDR1 is SGHRS and CDR2 is YFSETQ. This CDR3 is 15 amino acids long. The trim removed 2 bases at V and 8 bases at J, leaving 6 bases unmatched. CDR3 amino acids: CASSLLTSGVYEQFF. CDR3 sequence (DNA): TGCGCCAGCAGCTTACTGACTAGCGGGGTATATGAGCAGTTCTTC. The full variable domain, with the rest looked up from reference TRBV5-1 and TRBJ2-1, is KAGVTQTPRYLIKTRGQQVTLSCSPISGHRSVSWYQQTPGQGLQFLFEYFSETQRNKGNFPGRFSGRQFSNSRSEMNVSTLELGDSALYLCASSLLTSGVYEQFFGPGTRLTVL.

The chain employs TRBV20-1 and TRBJ1-1; D perhaps matches TRBD1 (6 bases). Deletions cut 5 bases from V and 5 bases from J, with 12 bases between. The CDR3 length is 12 residues. Germline CDR1 and CDR2: DFQATT and SNEGSKA (reference sequence). In DNA form, the CDR3 reads TGCAGTGCTGGGGACATAAAAACTGAAGCTTTCTTT. Residues: CSAGDIKTEAFF.

This clonotype appeared once. The V and J genes are TRBV5-1 and TRBJ2-5; D unclear. Germline V gene sequence: CDR1 SGHRS, CDR2 YFSETQ. The CDR3 contains 15 residues. Trimming stripped 7 bases from V and 1 base from J, with 17 bases between. CDR3 region: CASGSPIAGQETQYF. The CDR3 coding sequence is TGCGCCAGCGGCTCTCCTATCGCTGGCCAAGAGACCCAGTACTTC.

The count of this clonotype is one. This chain joins TRBV29-1 and TRBJ1-2, with 8 bases lining up with TRBD1. The CDR3 loop spans 12 amino acids. With V trimmed by 8 bases and J by 8 bases, 10 bases remained unmatched. Germline V gives CDR1 SQVTM, CDR2 ANQGSEA. CDR3 amino acids: CSSRTGSEGYTF. CDR3 nucleotides: TGCAGCTCAAGGACAGGGTCAGAGGGCTACACCTTC.

This clonotype has ten or more counts. V usage is TRBV3-1 and J usage is TRBJ2-7; D ambiguous. V lost 0 bases, J lost 0 bases, and 6 bases lay in between. Germline values: CDR1 LGHDT, CDR2 YNNKEL (reference sequence). This CDR3 has 14 amino acids. In DNA form, the CDR3 reads TGTGCCAGCAGCCAAGATCGCGTCTCCTACGAGCAGTACTTC. Protein: CASSQDRVSYEQYF.

This clonotype was counted a few times. The chain carries TRBV9 and TRBJ2-5; the D is unclear. Trimming left V 0 bases short and J 11 bases short, with 2 bases between. CDR3 length: 9 amino acids. Germline assignment: CDR1 SGDLS and CDR2 YYNGEE. CDR3 DNA: TGTGCCAGCAGCGTAGATCAGTACTTC. Translation gives CASSVDQYF.

The V gene is TRBV2, the J gene TRBJ2-4; tentative D call: TRBD2 (6 bases). This CDR3 comprises 15 residues. Germline V gene sequence: CDR1 SNHLY, CDR2 FYNNEI. Trimming stripped 4 bases from V and 0 bases from J, with 10 bases between. Written as DNA, the CDR3 is TGTGCCAGCAGTGTTCTAGCGAAAGCCAAAAACATTCAGTACTTC. The encoded protein is CASSVLAKAKNIQYF.

The chain combines TRBV29-1 with TRBJ2-3; 7 nucleotides align to TRBD2. This CDR3 has 14 amino acids. Trimming took 1 base from V and 1 from J; bases not matched to a gene: 2. CDR1 is SQVTM, CDR2 ANQGSEA, per germline. In nucleotides, the CDR3 is TGCAGCGTTGAAGCCGCGGGAGGCACAGATACGCAGTATTTT. It codes for CSVEAAGGTDTQYF.

This clonotype was detected a few times. The chain couples TRBV6-1 to TRBJ2-7, with TRBD1 as a possible D gene (5 bases). The CDR3 runs to 14 residues. Trimming took off 6 bases at V and 7 bases at J, with 19 bases between the two ends. CDR1 and CDR2 from the germline V gene are MNHNS and SASEGT. This CDR3 is CASSRSPKDNEQYF. In nucleotides, the CDR3 is TGTGCCAGCAGCAGGAGCCCCAAGGACAATGAGCAGTACTTC.